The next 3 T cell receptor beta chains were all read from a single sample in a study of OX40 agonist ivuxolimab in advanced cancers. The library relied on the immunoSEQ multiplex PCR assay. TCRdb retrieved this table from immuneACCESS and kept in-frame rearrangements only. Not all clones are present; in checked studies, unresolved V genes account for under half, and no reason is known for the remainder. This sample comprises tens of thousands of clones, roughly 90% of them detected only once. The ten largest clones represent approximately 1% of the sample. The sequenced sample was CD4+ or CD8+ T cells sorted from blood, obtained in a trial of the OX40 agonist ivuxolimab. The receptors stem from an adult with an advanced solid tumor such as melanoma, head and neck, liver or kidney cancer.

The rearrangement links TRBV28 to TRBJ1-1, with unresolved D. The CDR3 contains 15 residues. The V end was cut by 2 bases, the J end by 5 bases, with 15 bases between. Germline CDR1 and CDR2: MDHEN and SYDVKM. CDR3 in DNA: TGTGCCAGCAGTTTAGTAGTTGGGGTTCGAACTGAAGCTTTCTTT. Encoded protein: CASSLVVGVRTEAFF.

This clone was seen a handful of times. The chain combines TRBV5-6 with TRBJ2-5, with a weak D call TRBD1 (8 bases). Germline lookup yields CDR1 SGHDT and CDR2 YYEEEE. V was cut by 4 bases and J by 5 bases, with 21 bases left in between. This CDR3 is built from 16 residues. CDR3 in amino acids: CASSRGAGGIRETQYF. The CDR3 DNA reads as TGTGCCAGCAGCCGGGGGGCAGGGGGCATCCGGGAGACCCAGTACTTC.

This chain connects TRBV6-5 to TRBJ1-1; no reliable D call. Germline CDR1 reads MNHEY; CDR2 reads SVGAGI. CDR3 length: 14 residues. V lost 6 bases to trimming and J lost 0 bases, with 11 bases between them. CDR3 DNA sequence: TGTGCCAGCAGCCAATGGGAGCTGAACACTGAAGCTTTCTTT. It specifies CASSQWELNTEAFF.